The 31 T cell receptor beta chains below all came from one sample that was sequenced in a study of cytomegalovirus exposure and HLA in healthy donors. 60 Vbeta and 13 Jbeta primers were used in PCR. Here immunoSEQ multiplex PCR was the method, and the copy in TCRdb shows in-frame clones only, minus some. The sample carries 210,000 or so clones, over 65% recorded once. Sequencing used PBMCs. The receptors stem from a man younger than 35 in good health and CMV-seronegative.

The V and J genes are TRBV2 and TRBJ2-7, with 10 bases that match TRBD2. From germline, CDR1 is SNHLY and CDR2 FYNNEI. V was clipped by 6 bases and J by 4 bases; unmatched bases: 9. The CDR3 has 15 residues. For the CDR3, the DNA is TGTGCCAGCAGCCCTAGCGGGAGTATCGGATACGAGCAGTACTTC. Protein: CASSPSGSIGYEQYF.

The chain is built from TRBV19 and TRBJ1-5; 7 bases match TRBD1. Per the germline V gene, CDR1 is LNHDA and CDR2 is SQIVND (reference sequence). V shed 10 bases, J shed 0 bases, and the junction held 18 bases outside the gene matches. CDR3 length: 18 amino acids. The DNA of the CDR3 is TGTGCCACCCCCAACTCGGACAGGTCTGAGGGTAGCAATCAGCCCCAGCATTTT. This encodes CATPNSDRSEGSNQPQHF.

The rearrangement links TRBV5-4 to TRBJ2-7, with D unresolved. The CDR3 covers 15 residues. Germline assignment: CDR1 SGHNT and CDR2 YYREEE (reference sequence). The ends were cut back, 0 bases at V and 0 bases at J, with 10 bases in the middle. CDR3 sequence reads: CASSLASAFSYEQYF. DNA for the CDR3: TGTGCCAGCAGCTTGGCCTCAGCGTTCTCCTACGAGCAGTACTTC. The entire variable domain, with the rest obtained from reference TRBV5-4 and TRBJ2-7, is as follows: ETGVTQSPTHLIKTRGQQVTLRCSSQSGHNTVSWYQQALGQGPQFIFQYYREEENGRGNFPPRFSGLQFPNYSSELNVNALELDDSALYLCASSLASAFSYEQYFGPGTRLTVT.

The CDR3 coding sequence is TGTGCCAGCAGCCGGCGGACTAGCGGGCGGGATGAGCAGTTCTTC. Protein product: CASSRRTSGRDEQFF. The chain combines TRBV6-5 with TRBJ2-1; TRBD2 aligns across 11 bases. The V segment lost 6 bases and the J segment 8 bases; nucleotides outside the gene matches: 9. This CDR3 is built from 15 residues. Looked up from germline, CDR1 is MNHEY and CDR2 is SVGAGI.

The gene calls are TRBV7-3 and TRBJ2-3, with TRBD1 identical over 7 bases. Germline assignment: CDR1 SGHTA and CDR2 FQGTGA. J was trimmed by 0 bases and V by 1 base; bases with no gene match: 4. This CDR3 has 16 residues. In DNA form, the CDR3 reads TGTGCCAGCAGCTTAATGAGGGGGCGTAGCACAGATACGCAGTATTTT. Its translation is CASSLMRGRSTDTQYF.

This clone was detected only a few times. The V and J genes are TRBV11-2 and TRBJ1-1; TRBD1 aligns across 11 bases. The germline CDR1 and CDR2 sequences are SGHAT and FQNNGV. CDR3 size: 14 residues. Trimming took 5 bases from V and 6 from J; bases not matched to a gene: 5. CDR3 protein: CASSGQGAGAEAFF. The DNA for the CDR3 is TGTGCCAGCAGCGGACAGGGGGCTGGGGCTGAAGCTTTCTTT. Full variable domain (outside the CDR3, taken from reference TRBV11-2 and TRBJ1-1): EAGVAQSPRYKIIEKRQSVAFWCNPISGHATLYWYQQILGQGPKLLIQFQNNGVVDDSQLPKDRFSAERLKGVDSTLKIQPAKLEDSAVYLCASSGQGAGAEAFFGQGTRLTVV.

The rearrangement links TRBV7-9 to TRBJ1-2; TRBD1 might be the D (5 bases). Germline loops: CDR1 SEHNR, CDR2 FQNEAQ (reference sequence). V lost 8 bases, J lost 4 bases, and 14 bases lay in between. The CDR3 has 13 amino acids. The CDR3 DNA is TGTGCCAGCGAGACAGCTGCTTCCTATGGCTACACCTTC. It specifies CASETAASYGYTF.

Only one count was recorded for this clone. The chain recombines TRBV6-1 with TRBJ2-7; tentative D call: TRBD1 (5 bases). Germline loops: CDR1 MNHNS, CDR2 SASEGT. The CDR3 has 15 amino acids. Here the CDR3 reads CATIKPGHLIPEQYF. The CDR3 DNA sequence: TGTGCTACGATTAAACCTGGACATTTAATCCCCGAGCAGTACTTC.

In nucleotides, the CDR3 is TGTGCCAGCATGGTGGGCGCGTACACTGAAGCTTTCTTT. Translating it yields CASMVGAYTEAFF. This rearrangement joins TRBV2 to TRBJ1-1, with no clear D. The CDR3 contains 13 residues. Germline CDR1 SNHLY, CDR2 FYNNEI. V was shortened by 7 bases and J by 3 bases, with 12 bases between the two germline ends. Together with reference TRBV2 and TRBJ1-1, the CDR3 gives the full variable domain: EPEVTQTPSHQVTQMGQEVILRCVPISNHLYFYWYRQILGQKVEFLVSFYNNEISEKSEIFDDQFSVERPDGSNFTLKIRSTKLEDSAMYFCASMVGAYTEAFFGQGTRLTVV.

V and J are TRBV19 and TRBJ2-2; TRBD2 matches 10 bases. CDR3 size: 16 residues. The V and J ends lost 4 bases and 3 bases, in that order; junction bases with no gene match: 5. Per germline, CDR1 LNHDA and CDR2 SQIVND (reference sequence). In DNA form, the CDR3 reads TGTGCCAGTAGTAACCCGCTAGCGGGAGACACCGGGGAGCTGTTTTTT. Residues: CASSNPLAGDTGELFF.

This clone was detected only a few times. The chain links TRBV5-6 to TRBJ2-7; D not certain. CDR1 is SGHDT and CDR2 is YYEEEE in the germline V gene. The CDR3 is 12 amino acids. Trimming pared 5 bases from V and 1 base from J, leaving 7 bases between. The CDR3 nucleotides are TGTGCCAGCAGTTCGGTATCCTACGAGCAGTACTTC. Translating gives CASSSVSYEQYF.

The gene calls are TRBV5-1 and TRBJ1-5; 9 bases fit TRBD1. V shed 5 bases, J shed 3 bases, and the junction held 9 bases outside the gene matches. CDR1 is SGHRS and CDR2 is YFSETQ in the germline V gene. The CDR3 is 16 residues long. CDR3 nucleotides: TGCGCCAGCAGGGAAGGGGGACAGGGAAACAATCAGCCCCAGCATTTT. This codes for CASREGGQGNNQPQHF.

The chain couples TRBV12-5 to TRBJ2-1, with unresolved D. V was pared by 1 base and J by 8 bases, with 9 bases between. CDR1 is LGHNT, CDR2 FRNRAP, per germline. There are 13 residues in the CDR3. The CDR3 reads CASGLAATDEQFF. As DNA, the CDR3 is TGTGCTAGTGGTTTGGCAGCTACAGATGAGCAGTTCTTC. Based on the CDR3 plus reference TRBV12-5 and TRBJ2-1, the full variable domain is DARVTQTPRHKVTEMGQEVTMRCQPILGHNTVFWYRQTMMQGLELLAYFRNRAPLDDSGMPKDRFSAEMPDATLATLKIQPSEPRDSAVYFCASGLAATDEQFFGPGTRLTVL.

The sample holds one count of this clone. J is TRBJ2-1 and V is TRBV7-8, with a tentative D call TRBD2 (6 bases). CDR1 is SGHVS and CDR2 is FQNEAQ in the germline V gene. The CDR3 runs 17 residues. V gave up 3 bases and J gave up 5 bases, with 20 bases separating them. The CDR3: CASSFRLRWEVNNEQFF. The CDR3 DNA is TGTGCCAGCAGCTTTAGGTTAAGGTGGGAGGTAAACAATGAGCAGTTCTTC.

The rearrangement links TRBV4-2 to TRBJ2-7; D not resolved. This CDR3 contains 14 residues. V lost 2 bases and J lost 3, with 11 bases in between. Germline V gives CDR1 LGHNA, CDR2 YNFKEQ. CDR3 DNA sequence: TGTGCCAGCAGCCAAAGATCCAACTTCTACGAGCAGTACTTC. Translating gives CASSQRSNFYEQYF.

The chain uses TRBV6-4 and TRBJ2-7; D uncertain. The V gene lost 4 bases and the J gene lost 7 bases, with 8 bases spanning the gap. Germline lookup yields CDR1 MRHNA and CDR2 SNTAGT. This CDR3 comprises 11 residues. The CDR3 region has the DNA TGTGCCAGCAGTGGCGTCGGGGAGCAGTACTTC. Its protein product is CASSGVGEQYF.

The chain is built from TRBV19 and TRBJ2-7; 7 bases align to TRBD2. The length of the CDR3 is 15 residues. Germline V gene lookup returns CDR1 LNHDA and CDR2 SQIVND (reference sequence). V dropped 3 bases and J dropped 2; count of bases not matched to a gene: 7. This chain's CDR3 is CASSMSSGITYEQYF. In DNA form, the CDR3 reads TGTGCCAGTAGTATGTCAAGCGGGATAACCTACGAGCAGTACTTC.

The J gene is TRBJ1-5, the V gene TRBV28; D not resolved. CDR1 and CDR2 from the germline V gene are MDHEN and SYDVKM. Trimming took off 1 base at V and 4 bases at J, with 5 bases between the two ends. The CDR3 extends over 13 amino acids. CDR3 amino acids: CASSLFRNQPQHF. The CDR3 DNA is TGTGCCAGCAGTTTATTTCGTAATCAGCCCCAGCATTTT.

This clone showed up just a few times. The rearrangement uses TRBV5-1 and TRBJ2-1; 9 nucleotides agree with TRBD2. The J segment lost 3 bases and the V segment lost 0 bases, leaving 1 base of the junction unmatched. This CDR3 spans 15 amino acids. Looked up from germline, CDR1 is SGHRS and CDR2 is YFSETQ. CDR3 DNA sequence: TGCGCCAGCAGCTTGGCGACTAGCGGCTACAATGAGCAGTTCTTC. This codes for CASSLATSGYNEQFF.

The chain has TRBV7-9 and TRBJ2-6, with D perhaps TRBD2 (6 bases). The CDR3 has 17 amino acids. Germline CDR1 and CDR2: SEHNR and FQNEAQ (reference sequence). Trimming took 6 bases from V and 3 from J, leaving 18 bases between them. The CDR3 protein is CASSLPLGGDGANVLTF. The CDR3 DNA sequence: TGTGCCAGCAGTCTTCCCCTGGGGGGAGATGGGGCCAACGTCCTGACTTTC.

DNA of the CDR3: TGTGCCTGGCGAAAACCGGGACAGGGGGCGAGGTGGGAGCAGTTCTTC. Translating it yields CAWRKPGQGARWEQFF. The chain combines TRBV30 with TRBJ2-1; 12 bases align to TRBD1. This CDR3 has 16 amino acids. J was trimmed by 10 bases and V by 5 bases; bases with no gene match: 15. Germline CDR1 is GTSNPN and CDR2 is SVGIG (reference sequence).

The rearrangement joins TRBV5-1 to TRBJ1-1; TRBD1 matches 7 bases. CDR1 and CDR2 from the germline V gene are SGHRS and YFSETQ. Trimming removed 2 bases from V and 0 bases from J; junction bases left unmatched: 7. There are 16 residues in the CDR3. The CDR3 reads CASSLYRGSMNTEAFF. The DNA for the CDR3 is TGCGCCAGCAGCTTATACAGGGGATCAATGAACACTGAAGCTTTCTTT.

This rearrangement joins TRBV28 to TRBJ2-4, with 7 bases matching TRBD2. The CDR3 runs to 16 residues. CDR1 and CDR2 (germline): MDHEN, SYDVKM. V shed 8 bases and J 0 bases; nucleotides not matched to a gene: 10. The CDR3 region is CASGLRVAGAKNIQYF. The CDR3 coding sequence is TGTGCCAGCGGACTTCGGGTAGCGGGAGCCAAAAACATTCAGTACTTC.

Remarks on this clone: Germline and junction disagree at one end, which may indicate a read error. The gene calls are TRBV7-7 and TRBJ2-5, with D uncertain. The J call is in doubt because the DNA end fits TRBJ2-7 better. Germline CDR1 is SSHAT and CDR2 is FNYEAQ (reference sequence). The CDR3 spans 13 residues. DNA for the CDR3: TGTGCTAGCAGCCATATCGACTCCTACGAGCAGTACTTC. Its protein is CASSHIDSYEQYF.

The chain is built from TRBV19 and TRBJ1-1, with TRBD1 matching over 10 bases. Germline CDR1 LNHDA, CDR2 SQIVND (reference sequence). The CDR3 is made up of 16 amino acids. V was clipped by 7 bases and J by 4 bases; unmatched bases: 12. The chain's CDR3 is CASTQPRDRGPTEAFF. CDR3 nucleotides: TGTGCCAGTACCCAACCTAGAGACAGGGGGCCCACTGAAGCTTTCTTT.

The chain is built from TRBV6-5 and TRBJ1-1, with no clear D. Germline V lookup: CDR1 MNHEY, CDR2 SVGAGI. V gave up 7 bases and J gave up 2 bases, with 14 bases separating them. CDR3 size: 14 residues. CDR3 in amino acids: CASNPPGINTEAFF. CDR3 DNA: TGTGCCAGCAATCCACCCGGTATCAACACTGAAGCTTTCTTT.

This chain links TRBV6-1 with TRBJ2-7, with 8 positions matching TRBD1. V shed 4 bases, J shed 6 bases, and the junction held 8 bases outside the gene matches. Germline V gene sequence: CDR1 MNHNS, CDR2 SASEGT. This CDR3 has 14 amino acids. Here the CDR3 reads CASSVQGAVSEQYF. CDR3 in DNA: TGTGCCAGCAGTGTTCAGGGGGCCGTCAGCGAGCAGTACTTC.

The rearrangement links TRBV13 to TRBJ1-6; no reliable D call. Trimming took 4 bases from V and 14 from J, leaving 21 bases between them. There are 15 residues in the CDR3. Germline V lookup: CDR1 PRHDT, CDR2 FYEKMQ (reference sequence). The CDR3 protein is CASSWETDPEAALHF. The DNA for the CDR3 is TGTGCCAGCAGCTGGGAGACGGACCCCGAAGCAGCCCTCCACTTT.

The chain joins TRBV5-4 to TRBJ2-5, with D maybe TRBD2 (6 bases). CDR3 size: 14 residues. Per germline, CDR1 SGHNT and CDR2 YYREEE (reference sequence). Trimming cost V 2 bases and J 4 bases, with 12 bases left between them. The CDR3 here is CASSLPLATETQYF. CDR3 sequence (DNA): TGTGCCAGCAGCTTACCCCTAGCGACAGAGACCCAGTACTTC.

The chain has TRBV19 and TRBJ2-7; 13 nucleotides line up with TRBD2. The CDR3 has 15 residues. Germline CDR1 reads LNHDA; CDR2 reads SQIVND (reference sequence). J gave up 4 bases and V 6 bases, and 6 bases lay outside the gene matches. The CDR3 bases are TGTGCCAGTAGCCTGGGACTAGCGGGAAGGTACGAGCAGTACTTC. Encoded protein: CASSLGLAGRYEQYF. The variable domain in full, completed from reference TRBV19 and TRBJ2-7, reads DGGITQSPKYLFRKEGQNVTLSCEQNLNHDAMYWYRQDPGQGLRLIYYSQIVNDFQKGDIAEGYSVSREKKESFPLTVTSAQKNPTAFYLCASSLGLAGRYEQYFGPGTRLTVT.

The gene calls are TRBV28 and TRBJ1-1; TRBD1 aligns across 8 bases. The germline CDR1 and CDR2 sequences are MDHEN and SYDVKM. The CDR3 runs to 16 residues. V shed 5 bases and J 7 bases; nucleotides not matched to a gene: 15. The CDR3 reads CASSGIGDRTKNEAFF. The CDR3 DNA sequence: TGTGCCAGCAGTGGGATTGGGGACAGGACAAAGAATGAAGCTTTCTTT.